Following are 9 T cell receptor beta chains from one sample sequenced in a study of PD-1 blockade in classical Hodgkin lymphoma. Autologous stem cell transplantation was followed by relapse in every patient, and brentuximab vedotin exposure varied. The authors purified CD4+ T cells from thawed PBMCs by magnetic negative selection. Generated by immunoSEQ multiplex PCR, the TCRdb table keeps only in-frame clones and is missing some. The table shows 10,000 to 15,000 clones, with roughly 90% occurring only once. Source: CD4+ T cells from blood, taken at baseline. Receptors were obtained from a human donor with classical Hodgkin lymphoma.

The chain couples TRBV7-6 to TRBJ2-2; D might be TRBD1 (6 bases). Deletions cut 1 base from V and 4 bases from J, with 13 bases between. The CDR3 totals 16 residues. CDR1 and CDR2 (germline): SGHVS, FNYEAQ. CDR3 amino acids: CASSLGQTGFTGELFF. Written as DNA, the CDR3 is TGTGCCAGCAGCTTAGGGCAGACAGGTTTCACCGGGGAGCTGTTTTTT.

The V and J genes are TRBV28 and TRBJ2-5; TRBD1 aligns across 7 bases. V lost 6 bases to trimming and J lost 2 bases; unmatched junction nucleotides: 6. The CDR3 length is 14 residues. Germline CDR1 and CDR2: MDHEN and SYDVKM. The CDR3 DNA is TGTGCCAGCAGCCCCGGGACAGCACAAGAGACCCAGTACTTC. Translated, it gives CASSPGTAQETQYF.

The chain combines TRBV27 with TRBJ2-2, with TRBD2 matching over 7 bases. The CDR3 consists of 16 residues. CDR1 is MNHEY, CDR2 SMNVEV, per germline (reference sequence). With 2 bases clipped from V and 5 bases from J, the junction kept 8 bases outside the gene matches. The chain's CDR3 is CASSLEGGTGTGELFF. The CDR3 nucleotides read TGTGCCAGCAGTTTAGAGGGAGGGACTGGGACCGGGGAGCTGTTTTTT.

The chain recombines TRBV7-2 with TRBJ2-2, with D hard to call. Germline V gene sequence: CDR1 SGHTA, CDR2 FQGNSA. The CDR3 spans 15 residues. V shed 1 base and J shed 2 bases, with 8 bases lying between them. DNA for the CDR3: TGTGCCAGCAGCTTAGTGGCAGCTAACACCGGGGAGCTGTTTTTT. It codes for CASSLVAANTGELFF. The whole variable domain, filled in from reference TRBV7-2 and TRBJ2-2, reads GAGVSQSPSNKVTEKGKDVELRCDPISGHTALYWYRQSLGQGLEFLIYFQGNSAPDKSGLPSDRFSAERTGGSVSTLTIQRTQQEDSAVYLCASSLVAANTGELFFGEGSRLTVL.

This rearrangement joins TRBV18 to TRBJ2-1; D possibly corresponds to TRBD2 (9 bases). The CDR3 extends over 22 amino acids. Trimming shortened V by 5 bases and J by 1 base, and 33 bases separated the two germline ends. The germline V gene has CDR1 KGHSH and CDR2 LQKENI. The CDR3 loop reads CASSEDRDGRLSGRWSYNEQFF. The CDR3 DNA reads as TGTGCCAGCTCAGAGGACAGGGATGGGCGCCTTAGCGGGAGATGGTCCTACAATGAGCAGTTCTTC.

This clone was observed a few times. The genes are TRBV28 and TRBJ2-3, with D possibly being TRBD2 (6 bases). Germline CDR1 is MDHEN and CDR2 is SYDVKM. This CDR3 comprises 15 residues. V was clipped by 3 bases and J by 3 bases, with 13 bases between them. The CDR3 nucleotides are TGTGCCAGCAGTTTTGGGGGGATTGGGACAGATACGCAGTATTTT. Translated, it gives CASSFGGIGTDTQYF.

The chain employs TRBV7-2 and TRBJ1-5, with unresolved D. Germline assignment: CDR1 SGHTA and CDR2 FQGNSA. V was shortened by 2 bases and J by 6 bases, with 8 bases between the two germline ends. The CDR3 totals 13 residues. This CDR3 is CASSLYGSQPQHF. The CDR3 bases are TGTGCCAGCAGCTTATATGGTAGTCAGCCCCAGCATTTT.

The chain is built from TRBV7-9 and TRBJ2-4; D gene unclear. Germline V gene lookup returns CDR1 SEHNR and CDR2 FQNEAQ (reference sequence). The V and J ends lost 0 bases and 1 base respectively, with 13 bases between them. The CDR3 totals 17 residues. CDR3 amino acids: CASSLANEDWAKNIQYF. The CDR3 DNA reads TGTGCCAGCAGCTTAGCAAACGAAGATTGGGCCAAAAACATTCAGTACTTC.

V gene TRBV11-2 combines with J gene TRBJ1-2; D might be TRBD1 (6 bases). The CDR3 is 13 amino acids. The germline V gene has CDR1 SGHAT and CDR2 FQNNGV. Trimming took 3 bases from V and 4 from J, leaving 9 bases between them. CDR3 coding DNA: TGTGCCAGCAGCTTGGGGGGCGGCTATGGCTACACCTTC. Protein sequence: CASSLGGGYGYTF.